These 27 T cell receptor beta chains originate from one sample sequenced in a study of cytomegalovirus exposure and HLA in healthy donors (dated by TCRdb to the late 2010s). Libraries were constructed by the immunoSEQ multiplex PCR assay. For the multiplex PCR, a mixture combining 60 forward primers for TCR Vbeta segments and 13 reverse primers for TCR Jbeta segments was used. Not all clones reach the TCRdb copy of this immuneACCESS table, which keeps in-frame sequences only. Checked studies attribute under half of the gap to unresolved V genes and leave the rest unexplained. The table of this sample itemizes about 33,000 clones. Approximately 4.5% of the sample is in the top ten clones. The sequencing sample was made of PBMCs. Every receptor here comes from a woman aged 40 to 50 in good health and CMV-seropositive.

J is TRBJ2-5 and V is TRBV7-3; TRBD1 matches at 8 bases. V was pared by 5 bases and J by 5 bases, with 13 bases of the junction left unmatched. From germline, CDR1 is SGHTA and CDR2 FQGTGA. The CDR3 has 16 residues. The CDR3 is CASSIKGTGRRETQYF. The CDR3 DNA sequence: TGTGCCAGCAGCATAAAAGGGACAGGCCGCCGGGAGACCCAGTACTTC.

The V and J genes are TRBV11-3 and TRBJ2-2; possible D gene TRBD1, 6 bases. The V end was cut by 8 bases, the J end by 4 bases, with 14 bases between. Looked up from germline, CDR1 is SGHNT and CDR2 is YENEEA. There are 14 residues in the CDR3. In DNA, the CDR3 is TGTGCCAGCCAGACCGGGACACGCACCGGGGAGCTGTTTTTT. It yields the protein CASQTGTRTGELFF.

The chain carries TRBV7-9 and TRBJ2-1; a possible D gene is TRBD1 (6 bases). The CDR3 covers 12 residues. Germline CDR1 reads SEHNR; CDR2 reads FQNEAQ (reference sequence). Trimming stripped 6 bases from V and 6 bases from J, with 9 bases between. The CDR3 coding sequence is TGTGCCAGCAGACAACAGGGCAATGAGCAGTTCTTC. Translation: CASRQQGNEQFF.

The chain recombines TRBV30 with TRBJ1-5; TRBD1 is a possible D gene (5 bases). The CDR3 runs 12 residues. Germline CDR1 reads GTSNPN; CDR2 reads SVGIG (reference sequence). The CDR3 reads CALGGNNQPQHF. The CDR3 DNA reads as TGTGCGCTGGGGGGTAACAATCAGCCCCAGCATTTT. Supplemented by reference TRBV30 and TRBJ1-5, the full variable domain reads SQTIHQWPATLVQPVGSPLSLECTVEGTSNPNLYWYRQAAGRGLQLLFYSVGIGQISSEVPQNLSASRPQDRQFILSSKKLLLSDSGFYLCALGGNNQPQHFGDGTRLSIL.

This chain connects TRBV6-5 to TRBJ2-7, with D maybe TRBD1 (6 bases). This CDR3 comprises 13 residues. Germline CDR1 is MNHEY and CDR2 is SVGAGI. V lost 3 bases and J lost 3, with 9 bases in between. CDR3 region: CASSYGQNYEQYF. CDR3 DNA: TGTGCCAGCAGTTATGGACAGAACTACGAGCAGTACTTC.

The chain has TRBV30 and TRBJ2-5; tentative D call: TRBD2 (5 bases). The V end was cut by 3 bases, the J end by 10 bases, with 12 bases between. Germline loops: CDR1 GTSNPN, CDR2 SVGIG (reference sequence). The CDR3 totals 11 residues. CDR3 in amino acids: CAWSPLEGQYF. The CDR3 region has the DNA TGTGCCTGGAGCCCACTAGAGGGCCAGTACTTC.

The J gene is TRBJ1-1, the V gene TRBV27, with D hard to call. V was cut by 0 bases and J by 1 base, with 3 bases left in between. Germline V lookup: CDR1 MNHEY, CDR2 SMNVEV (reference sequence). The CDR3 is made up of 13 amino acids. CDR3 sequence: CASSLSRNTEAFF. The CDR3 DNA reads TGTGCCAGCAGTTTATCTAGGAACACTGAAGCTTTCTTT.

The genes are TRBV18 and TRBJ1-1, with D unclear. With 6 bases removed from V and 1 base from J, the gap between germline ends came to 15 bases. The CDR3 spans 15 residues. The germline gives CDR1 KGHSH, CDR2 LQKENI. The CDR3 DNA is TGTGCCAGCTCGCAGTCGACGGGTGAGAACACTGAAGCTTTCTTT. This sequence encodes CASSQSTGENTEAFF.

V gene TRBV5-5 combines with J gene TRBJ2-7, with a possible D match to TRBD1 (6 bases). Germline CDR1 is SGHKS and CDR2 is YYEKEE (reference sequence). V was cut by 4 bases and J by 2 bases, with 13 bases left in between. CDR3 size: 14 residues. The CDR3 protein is CASSMDQGPYEQYF. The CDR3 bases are TGTGCCAGCAGCATGGATCAGGGGCCCTACGAGCAGTACTTC.

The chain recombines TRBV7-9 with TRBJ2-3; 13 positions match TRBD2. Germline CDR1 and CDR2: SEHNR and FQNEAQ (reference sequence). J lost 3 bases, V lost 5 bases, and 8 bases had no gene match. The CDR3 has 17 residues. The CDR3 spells CASSNGGLAGTTDTQYF. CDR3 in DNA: TGTGCCAGCAGCAACGGGGGACTAGCGGGAACTACAGATACGCAGTATTTT. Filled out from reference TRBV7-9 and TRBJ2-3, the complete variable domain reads DTGVSQNPRHKITKRGQNVTFRCDPISEHNRLYWYRQTLGQGPEFLTYFQNEAQLEKSRLLSDRFSAERPKGSFSTLEIQRTEQGDSAMYLCASSNGGLAGTTDTQYFGPGTRLTVL.

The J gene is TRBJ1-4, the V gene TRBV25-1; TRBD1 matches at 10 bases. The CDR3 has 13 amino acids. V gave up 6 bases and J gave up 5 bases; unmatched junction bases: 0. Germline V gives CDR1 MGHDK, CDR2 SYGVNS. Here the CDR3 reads CASRDRGNEKLFF. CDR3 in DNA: TGTGCCAGCAGGGACAGGGGGAATGAAAAACTGTTTTTT.

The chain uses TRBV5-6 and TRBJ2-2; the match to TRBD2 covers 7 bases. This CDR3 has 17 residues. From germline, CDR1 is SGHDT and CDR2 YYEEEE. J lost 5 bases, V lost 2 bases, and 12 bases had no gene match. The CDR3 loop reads CASSFFPGRYLTGELFF. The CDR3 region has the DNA TGTGCCAGCAGCTTTTTCCCCGGGAGGTATTTGACCGGGGAGCTGTTTTTT.

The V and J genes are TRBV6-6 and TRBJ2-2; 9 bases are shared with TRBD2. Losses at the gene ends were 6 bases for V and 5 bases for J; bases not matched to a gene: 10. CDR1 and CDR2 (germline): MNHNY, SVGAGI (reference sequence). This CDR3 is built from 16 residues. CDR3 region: CASSPMGAGGTGELFF. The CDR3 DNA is TGTGCCAGCAGCCCCATGGGGGCGGGAGGGACCGGGGAGCTGTTTTTT.

For the CDR3, the DNA is TGTGCCTGGAGTGAGTTGGGACTAGCGGGACGGGGAGCCGGCACAGATACGCAGTATTTT. It is translated as CAWSELGLAGRGAGTDTQYF. The rearrangement links TRBV30 to TRBJ2-3; 13 bases are a match to TRBD2. Trimming took 1 base from V and 1 from J; bases not matched to a gene: 14. This CDR3 contains 20 residues. CDR1 and CDR2 (germline): GTSNPN, SVGIG (reference sequence).

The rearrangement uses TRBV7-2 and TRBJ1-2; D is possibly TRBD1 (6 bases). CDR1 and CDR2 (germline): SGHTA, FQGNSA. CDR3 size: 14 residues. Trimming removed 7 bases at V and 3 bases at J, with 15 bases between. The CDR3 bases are TGTGCCAGCACCCTCCCGGGACACCACTATGGCTACACCTTC. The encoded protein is CASTLPGHHYGYTF.

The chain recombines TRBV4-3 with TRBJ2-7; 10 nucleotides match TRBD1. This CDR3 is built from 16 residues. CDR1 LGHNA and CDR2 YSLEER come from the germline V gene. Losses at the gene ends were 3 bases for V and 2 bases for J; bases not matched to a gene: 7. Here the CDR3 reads CASSQGTGTGAYEQYF. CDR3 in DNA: TGCGCCAGCAGCCAGGGAACCGGGACAGGGGCCTACGAGCAGTACTTC.

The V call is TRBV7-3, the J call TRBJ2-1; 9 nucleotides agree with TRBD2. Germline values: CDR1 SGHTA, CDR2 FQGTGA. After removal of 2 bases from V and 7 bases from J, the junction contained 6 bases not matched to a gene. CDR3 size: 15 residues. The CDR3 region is CASSLVSGSLNEQFF. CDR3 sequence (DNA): TGTGCCAGCAGCTTAGTTAGCGGGAGCTTGAATGAGCAGTTCTTC.

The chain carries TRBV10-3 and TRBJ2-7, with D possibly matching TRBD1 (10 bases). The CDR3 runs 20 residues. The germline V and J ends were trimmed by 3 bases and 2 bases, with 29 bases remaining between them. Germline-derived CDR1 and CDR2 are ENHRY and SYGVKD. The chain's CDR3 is CAISDPGQGRSGRRAYEQYF. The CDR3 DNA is TGTGCCATCAGTGACCCGGGACAGGGGAGAAGCGGGAGGAGGGCCTACGAGCAGTACTTC.

CDR3 residues: CASSGGRANYGYTF. DNA for the CDR3: TGTGCCAGTAGTGGGGGCCGGGCTAACTATGGCTACACCTTC. The chain has TRBV19 and TRBJ1-2; TRBD1 is a possible D gene (6 bases). The CDR3 is made up of 14 amino acids. The V gene lost 5 bases and the J gene lost 0 bases, with 10 bases spanning the gap. Germline values: CDR1 LNHDA, CDR2 SQIVND (reference sequence).

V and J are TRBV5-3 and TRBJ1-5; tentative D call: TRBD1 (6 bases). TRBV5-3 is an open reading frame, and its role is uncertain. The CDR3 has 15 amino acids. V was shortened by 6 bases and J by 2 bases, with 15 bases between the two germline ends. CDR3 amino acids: CARNYRVYCNQPQHF. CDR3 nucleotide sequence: TGTGCCAGAAATTACAGGGTTTATTGCAATCAGCCCCAGCATTTT.

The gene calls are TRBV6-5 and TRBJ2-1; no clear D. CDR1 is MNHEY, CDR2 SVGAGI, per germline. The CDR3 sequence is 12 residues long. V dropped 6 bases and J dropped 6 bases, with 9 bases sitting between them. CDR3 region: CASRELGNEQFF. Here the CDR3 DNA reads TGTGCCAGCAGAGAGCTCGGCAATGAGCAGTTCTTC.

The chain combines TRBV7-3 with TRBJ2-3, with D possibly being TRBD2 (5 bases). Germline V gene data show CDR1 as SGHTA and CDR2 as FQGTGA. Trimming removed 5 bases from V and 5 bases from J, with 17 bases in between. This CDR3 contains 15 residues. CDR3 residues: CASSTTPRRGDTQYF. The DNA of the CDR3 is TGTGCCAGCAGCACGACCCCCCGTCGGGGAGATACGCAGTATTTT.

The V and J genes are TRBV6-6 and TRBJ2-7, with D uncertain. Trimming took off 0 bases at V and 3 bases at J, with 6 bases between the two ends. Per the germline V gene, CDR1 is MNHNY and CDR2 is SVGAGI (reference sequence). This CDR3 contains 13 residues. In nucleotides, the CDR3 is TGTGCCAGCAGTTACTCGTTCCGCTACGAGCAGTACTTC. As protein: CASSYSFRYEQYF.

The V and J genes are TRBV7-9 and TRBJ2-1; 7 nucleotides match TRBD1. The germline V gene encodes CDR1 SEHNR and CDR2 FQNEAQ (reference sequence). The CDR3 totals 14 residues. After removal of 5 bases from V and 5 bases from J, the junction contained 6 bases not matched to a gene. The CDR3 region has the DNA TGTGCCAGCAGCGCTACCGGACAGGACAATGAGCAGTTCTTC. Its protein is CASSATGQDNEQFF.

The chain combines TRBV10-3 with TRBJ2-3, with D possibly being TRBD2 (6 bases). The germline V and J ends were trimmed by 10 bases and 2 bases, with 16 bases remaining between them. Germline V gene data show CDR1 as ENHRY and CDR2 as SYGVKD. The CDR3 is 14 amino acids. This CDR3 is CATTGTHLTDTQYF. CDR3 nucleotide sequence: TGTGCCACAACCGGGACTCATCTCACAGATACGCAGTATTTT.

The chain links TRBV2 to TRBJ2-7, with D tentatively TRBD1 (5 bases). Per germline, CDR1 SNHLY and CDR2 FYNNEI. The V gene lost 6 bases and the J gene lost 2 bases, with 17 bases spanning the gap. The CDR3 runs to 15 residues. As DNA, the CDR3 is TGTGCCAGCAGGGACCGGACAAGGAAGACCTACGAGCAGTACTTC. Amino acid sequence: CASRDRTRKTYEQYF.

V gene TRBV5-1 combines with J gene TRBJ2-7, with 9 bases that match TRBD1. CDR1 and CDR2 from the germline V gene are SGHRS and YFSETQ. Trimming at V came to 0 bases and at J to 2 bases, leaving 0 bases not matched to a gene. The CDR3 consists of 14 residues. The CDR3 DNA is TGCGCCAGCAGCTTGGGACAGGGGGCCTACGAGCAGTACTTC. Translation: CASSLGQGAYEQYF.